The T cell receptor beta chain described here comes from a study of PD-1 blockade in classical Hodgkin lymphoma. General observations from the study: CD4+ TCR diversity, unlike CD8+, climbed significantly by C4D1. Nivolumab initiation under 1 year post-ASCT meant exclusion. In newly diagnosed patients, baseline TCR diversity was reportedly below that of healthy donors.

Profiling relied on immunoSEQ multiplex PCR, and the TCRdb table lists in-frame clones only, not all of them. The sample yields about 94,000 clones, 85% to 90% seen once. With regard to this clone: Its antigen is not known.

The CDR3 consists of 15 residues. Germline lookup yields CDR1 PRHDT and CDR2 FYEKMQ (reference sequence). With 0 bases clipped from V and 9 bases from J, the junction kept 7 bases outside the gene matches. Each patient relapsed following autologous stem cell transplantation, and prior brentuximab vedotin exposure differed. Reported best responses ranged across complete response, partial response or progressive disease. Here the sequenced sample was peripheral blood mononuclear cells (PBMCs), taken before the second cycle of nivolumab. The TCR originated in a human donor with classical Hodgkin lymphoma. The chain links TRBV13 to TRBJ2-1, with 8 bases that match TRBD2. The CDR3 DNA sequence: TGTGCCAGCAGCTTAGGTATGGCGGGAGGTAGTGAGCAGTTCTTC. Protein product: CASSLGMAGGSEQFF.